A selection of T cell receptor beta chains follows, all from one sample in a study of control samples from healthy donors and cancer patients. Generated by immunoSEQ multiplex PCR, the TCRdb table keeps only in-frame clones and is missing some. Among 150,000 to 200,000 clones listed, approximately 86% were seen once. The specimen sequenced was blood. These receptors were collected from a woman aged 25 to 39 in good health. The CDR3 runs from the conserved cysteine through the conserved F or W. Each record gives: J gene, V gene, D gene, clone size, CDR3 DNA, CDR3 protein. The D gene is left open where the match is weak. Some rows have no size entry. The others give once, few or many, or a class for an expanded clone.

>TRBJ1-3|TRBV4-1|.|.
TGCGCCAGCAGCCAAGATTCGGCGGCCTCTGGAAACACCATATATTTT
CASSQDSAASGNTIYF
>TRBJ1-5|TRBV18|.|.
TGTGCCAGCGCAGTAAGGGGCAATCAGCCCCAGCATTTT
CASAVRGNQPQHF
>TRBJ1-2|TRBV19|.|.
TGTGCCAGTAGTATGAGCAGGAACTATGGCTACACCTTC
CASSMSRNYGYTF
>TRBJ2-2|TRBV19|.|once
TGTGCCAGTAGTCCCAGGGAAATTAACACCGGGGAGCTGTTTTTT
CASSPREINTGELFF
>TRBJ2-1|TRBV6-5|.|.
TGTGCCAGCAGTACCACTAGCCGTCCCTACAATGAGCAGTTCTTC
CASSTTSRPYNEQFF
>TRBJ2-3|TRBV9|TRBD2|.
TGTGCCAGCAGCGCCATGGTCGGGGGGGCCGAGTACGATACGCAGTATTTT
CASSAMVGGAEYDTQYF
>TRBJ1-5|TRBV18|.|.
TGTGCCAGCTCACCCGACGGGGGTACGAGCAATCAGCCCCAGCATTTT
CASSPDGGTSNQPQHF
>TRBJ2-5|TRBV7-9|.|.
TGTGCCAGCAGCCCCAAAGAGACCCAGTACTTC
CASSPKETQYF
>TRBJ2-1|TRBV9|TRBD2|.
TGTGCCAGCAGCACGTCACTAGCGGGTTTATACAATGAGCAGTTCTTC
CASSTSLAGLYNEQFF
>TRBJ1-1|TRBV6-2/TRBV6-3|.|.
TGTGCCAGCAGTTACTCTCGGGGCCGGGTAGACACTGAAGCTTTCTTT
CASSYSRGRVDTEAFF
>TRBJ2-2|TRBV24-1|.|.
TGTGCCACCAGCGAAGACGGATACACCGGGGAGCTGTTTTTT
CATSEDGYTGELFF